Listed here are 9 T cell receptor beta chains from one sample, sequenced in a study of T-cell memory formation after mild COVID-19 (dated by TCRdb to the early 2020s). The library was made by 5' RACE. The sequencer was an Illumina NovaSeq 6000. In TCRdb, the public reads were trimmed at Q25 with fastp and aligned with MiXCR, with productive beta chains retained. Each CDR3 protein appears once, grouped with its most common genes and DNA. The sample profile shows a few hundred thousand distinct CDR3 sequences; about 15% of them were found once. The leading ten clones occupy 22% of the sample. Sequenced sample: PBMCs or a T cell subset sorted from them (not recorded which). The receptors were gathered from a young man who had mild COVID-19 (a few samples of this study predate the infection). The sample titles of this study are shuffled in the database, so cell type and time point are left out; the donor was told from shared clones.

A word on this clonotype: A read error may produce the germline difference seen at one junction end. The chain combines TRBV6-2 or TRBV6-3 with TRBJ2-5; the match to TRBD1 covers 11 bases. Germline CDR1 and CDR2: MNHEY and SVGEGT. The CDR3 loop spans 12 amino acids. Here the CDR3 DNA reads TGTGCCAGCAGATCCTTCGGGACAGGGGGGGACTTC. It translates to CASRSFGTGGDF.

The chain couples TRBV20-1 to TRBJ2-7; weak D call: TRBD2 (6 bases). CDR3 length equals 14 residues. The V end was cut by 6 bases, the J end by 2 bases, with 17 bases between. Germline lookup yields CDR1 DFQATT and CDR2 SNEGSKA (reference sequence). CDR3: CSARGRRDTYEQYV. Here the CDR3 DNA reads TGCAGTGCACGAGGTCGGCGGGATACCTACGAGCAGTACGTC.

J is TRBJ1-3 and V is TRBV29-1; no definite D call. The CDR3 length is 11 residues. CDR1 and CDR2 (germline): SQVTM, ANQGSEA. Trimming cost V 7 bases and J 8 bases, with 12 bases left between them. This CDR3 reads CSASTGDTIYF. Written as DNA, the CDR3 is TGCAGCGCATCCACCGGGGACACCATATATTTT.

The gene calls are TRBV28 and TRBJ2-5; no definite D call. The CDR3 extends over 15 amino acids. Trimming removed 6 bases at V and 5 bases at J, with 19 bases between. CDR1 is MDHEN and CDR2 is SYDVKM in the germline V gene. The CDR3 DNA reads TGTGCCAGCAGCCCAGGACCCTGGGAACGGGAGACCCAGTACTTC. It yields the protein CASSPGPWERETQYF. The whole variable domain, filled in from reference TRBV28 and TRBJ2-5, reads DVKVTQSSRYLVKRTGEKVFLECVQDMDHENMFWYRQDPGLGLRLIYFSYDVKMKEKGDIPEGYSVSREKKERFSLILESASTNQTSMYLCASSPGPWERETQYFGPGTRLLVL.

This clonotype was counted a few times. The rearrangement links TRBV12-3 or TRBV12-4 to TRBJ2-5, with D tentatively TRBD1 (5 bases). The ends were cut back, 7 bases at V and 1 base at J, with 13 bases in the middle. The CDR3 loop spans 14 amino acids. CDR3: CASTLGAGQETQYF. CDR3 nucleotide sequence: TGTGCCAGCACCCTTGGGGCAGGCCAAGAGACCCAGTACTTC.

This clonotype was detected only a few times. This chain connects TRBV9 to TRBJ2-7; weak D call: TRBD2 (6 bases). This CDR3 has 14 residues. Germline loops: CDR1 SGDLS, CDR2 YYNGEE. With 0 bases removed from V and 3 bases from J, the gap between germline ends came to 10 bases. CDR3 sequence: CASSVGLDYYEQYF. The CDR3 bases are TGTGCCAGCAGCGTAGGACTAGACTACTACGAGCAGTACTTC. Complete variable domain (other parts from reference TRBV9 and TRBJ2-7): DSGVTQTPKHLITATGQRVTLRCSPRSGDLSVYWYQQSLDQGLQFLIQYYNGEERAKGNILERFSAQQFPDLHSELNLSSLELGDSALYFCASSVGLDYYEQYFGPGTRLTVT.

This clonotype has just a few counts. V gene TRBV27 combines with J gene TRBJ1-2; D gene unclear. Germline V gene sequence: CDR1 MNHEY, CDR2 SMNVEV (reference sequence). The CDR3 runs 16 residues. V gave up 5 bases and J gave up 4 bases, with 20 bases separating them. CDR3 region: CASSPYGHGLLYGYTF. CDR3 coding DNA: TGTGCCAGCAGTCCCTACGGCCACGGCCTACTCTATGGCTACACCTTC.

This clonotype occurred many times. The chain joins TRBV12-3 or TRBV12-4 to TRBJ2-5, with D perhaps assigned TRBD1 or TRBD2 (6 bases each). This CDR3 is built from 13 residues. The V end was cut by 3 bases, the J end by 5 bases, with 10 bases between. The CDR3 loop reads CASSFIGGETQYF. CDR3 nucleotide sequence: TGTGCCAGCAGTTTCATAGGGGGGGAGACCCAGTACTTC.

The chain is built from TRBV27 and TRBJ2-5, with 10 positions matching TRBD2. Germline CDR1 reads MNHEY; CDR2 reads SMNVEV (reference sequence). The CDR3 runs 18 residues. V shed 8 bases, J shed 5 bases, and the junction held 20 bases outside the gene matches. This CDR3 is CASSRASGGAFGSETQYF. CDR3 DNA: TGTGCCAGCTCGAGGGCCAGCGGGGGGGCCTTTGGGTCGGAGACCCAGTACTTC.